This T cell receptor (beta chain) is from a study of T-cell reconstitution after alpha-beta-depleted transplantation in children. It was with unique molecular identifiers that the TCRbeta library was prepared. MiXCR, run by TCRdb on the PCR reads, gives a single entry per CDR3 protein. The sample lists approximately 82,000 distinct CDR3 sequences, 15% to 20% seen once, with 51% in the top ten. This TCR was sampled from a male patient aged 2-15 years who had a stem cell transplant for acute lymphoblastic leukemia, so the T cells may come from the graft donor. The input for sequencing was PBMCs, mostly from graft donor cells, taken 360 days after TCRalphabeta/CD19-depleted stem cell transplant.

CDR3 in amino acids: CASSLFSKRHTDTQYF. DNA for the CDR3: TGTGCCAGCAGCTTGTTTTCCAAACGCCACACAGATACGCAGTATTTT. V and J are TRBV5-6 and TRBJ2-3; no definite D call. V was pared by 1 base and J by 2 bases, with 14 bases between. The germline V gene has CDR1 SGHDT and CDR2 YYEEEE. The CDR3 runs 16 residues.